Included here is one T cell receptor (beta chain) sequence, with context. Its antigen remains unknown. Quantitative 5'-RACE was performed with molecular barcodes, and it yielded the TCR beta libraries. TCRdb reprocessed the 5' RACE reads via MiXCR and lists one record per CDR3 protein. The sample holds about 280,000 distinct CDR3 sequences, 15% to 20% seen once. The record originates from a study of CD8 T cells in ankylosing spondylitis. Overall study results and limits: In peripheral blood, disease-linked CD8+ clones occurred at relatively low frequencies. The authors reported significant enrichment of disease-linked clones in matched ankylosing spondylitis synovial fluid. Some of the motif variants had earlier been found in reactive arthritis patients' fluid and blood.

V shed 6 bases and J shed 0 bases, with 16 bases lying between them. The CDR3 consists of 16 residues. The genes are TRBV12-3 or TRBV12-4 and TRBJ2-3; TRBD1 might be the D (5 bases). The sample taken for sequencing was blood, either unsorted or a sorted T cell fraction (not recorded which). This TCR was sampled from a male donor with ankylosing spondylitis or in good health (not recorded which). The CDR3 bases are TGTGCCAGCAGCTTATACGACAGACCTAGCACAGATACGCAGTATTTT. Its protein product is CASSLYDRPSTDTQYF.